This TCR beta chain was identified during a study of OX40 agonist ivuxolimab in advanced cancers. For the study in its entirety: Ivuxolimab was an agonistic, fully human IgG2 monoclonal antibody directed against OX40 (CD134), a costimulatory receptor. Intravenous ivuxolimab was administered to patients every 2 weeks at six dose levels: 0.01, 0.1, 0.3, 1.5, 3 and 10 mg/kg. Among the approximately 50 dose-escalation patients, about 19 had hepatocellular carcinoma, roughly 15 melanoma, 9 renal cell carcinoma and 9 head and neck cancer. The dose-escalation cohort was about 83% male with a mean age of about 58 years, ranging from roughly 20 to 85. Prior anti-PD-1, anti-PD-L1 or anti-CTLA-4 therapy was permitted, and less than 45% of dose-escalation patients had received checkpoint inhibitors. Partial responses were achieved by three dose-escalation patients, of whom one had hepatocellular carcinoma and two had cutaneous melanoma. Peripheral TCRbeta sequencing was intended to test whether TCR sequence diversity was altered and clonal T-cell expansion was caused by ivuxolimab. The paper reports the monotherapy dose-escalation portion (N ≈ 50 patients) of the phase I ivuxolimab trial.

Patients with a history of autoimmune disease or receiving systemic immunosuppression were excluded from the trial. Peripheral blood for TCR sequencing was collected from all dose cohorts at baseline, on cycle 4 day 1, and on cycle 7 day 1. The samples were drawn from a first-in-human, open-label, multicenter phase I dose-escalation trial of ivuxolimab. Adults with locally advanced or metastatic head and neck squamous cell, hepatocellular, melanoma or renal cell carcinoma were enrolled in the trial. Before TCR sequencing, CD4+ T cells and CD8+ T cells were sorted from peripheral blood as separate populations. The research as a whole found: Which antigens the clonally expanded peripheral T cells were specific for was not determined. At doses of 0.1 to 3.0 mg/kg, clonal expansion of both CD4+ and CD8+ blood T cells was observed from baseline to week 6. Low levels of normalized T-cell clonal expansion were also seen in some patients who did not respond. In partial responders in the 0.1-3.0 mg/kg groups, normalized peripheral clonal expansion was found to be among the lowest, especially among CD8+ T cells. On average, CD8+ T cells showed more expanded clones than CD4+ T cells after ivuxolimab.

CDR1 and CDR2 are drawn from the germline V gene: SGHVS, FQNEAQ. From its cysteine to its phenylalanine, the CDR3 spans 15 amino acids. Here the CDR3 DNA is all that survives: 45 bases in frame from base 1. The junction shows trimming of 6 bases on V and 7 bases on J, and the gene matches do not reach 8 bases of it. Concerning this clone itself: Its cognate antigen has yet to be identified. Base qualities are not provided; no much larger clone lies one nucleotide away.

Genomic DNA was isolated from the sorted cells so that the TCRbeta CDR3 region could be sequenced. The immunoSEQ Assay was used to sequence the TCRbeta CDR3 regions. TCRdb retrieved this table from immuneACCESS and kept in-frame rearrangements only. Not all clones are present; in checked studies, unresolved V genes account for under half, and no reason is known for the remainder. This sample comprises roughly 110,000 clones, approximately 90% of them detected only once. Clones ranked in the top ten supply approximately 0.48% of the sample. The source is an adult with an advanced solid tumor such as melanoma, head and neck, liver or kidney cancer. The sample was CD4+ or CD8+ T cells sorted from blood, taken in a trial of the OX40 agonist ivuxolimab. In this chain, TRBV7-8 is recombined with TRBJ2-1; TRBD2 fits 11 bases in the junction. The CDR3: CASRELAGVSNEQFF. The DNA reads as follows: TGTGCCAGCAGGGAACTAGCGGGGGTGAGTAATGAGCAGTTCTTC.